The present entry profiles one T cell receptor (beta chain) with its context. What it binds is unknown. This entry is derived from a study of cytomegalovirus exposure and HLA in healthy donors. Study results and caveats: Overall, some 160 TCR beta chains were annotated as cytomegalovirus-associated. In vitro work confirmed that three CMV-associated chains recognize CMV antigens. It was found in a later analysis that first-cohort TCR clusters tended to co-occur in the 120 validation repertoires.

Trimming took off 4 bases at V and 2 bases at J, with 13 bases between the two ends. Germline CDR1 GTSNPN, CDR2 SVGIG (reference sequence). This CDR3 region has 14 residues. The repertoire was sequenced with immunoSEQ multiplex PCR; TCRdb's copy has only in-frame clones and lacks some. The sample holds about 73,000 clones, over 90% seen once. The donors were in the approximately 130-subject validation cohort; that cohort was separate from the approximately 670-subject first cohort. The V call is TRBV30, the J call TRBJ2-3; no definite D call. The TCR sequence derives from a woman between 18 and 29 years old in good health and CMV-seropositive. Sequenced sample: PBMCs. Here the CDR3 DNA reads TGTGCCTGGACGAGGTTCGAAATCACAGATACGCAGTATTTT. It is translated as CAWTRFEITDTQYF.